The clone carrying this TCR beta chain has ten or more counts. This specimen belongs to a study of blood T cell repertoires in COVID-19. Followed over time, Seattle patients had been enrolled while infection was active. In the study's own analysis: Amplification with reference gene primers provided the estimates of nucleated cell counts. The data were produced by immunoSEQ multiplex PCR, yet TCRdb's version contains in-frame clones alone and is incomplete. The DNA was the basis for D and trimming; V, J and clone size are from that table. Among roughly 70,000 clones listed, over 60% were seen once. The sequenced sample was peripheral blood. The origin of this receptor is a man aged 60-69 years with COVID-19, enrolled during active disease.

The CDR3 DNA follows: TGTGCCAGCAGCTACAGGGGATGGGAGACCCAGTACTTC. It is translated as CASSYRGWETQYF. This chain joins TRBV7-6 and TRBJ2-5, with 7 bases aligning to TRBD1. Trimming took 4 bases from V and 5 from J; bases not matched to a gene: 4. Germline values: CDR1 SGHVS, CDR2 FNYEAQ. The CDR3 covers 13 residues.